These 18 T cell receptor beta chains share one sample of origin, sequenced in a study of regulatory T cells in long-lasting Graves disease. Assembly of TCR beta libraries relied on iRepertoire HTBI primers together with Arm-PCR of CDR3 regions. One entry per CDR3 protein results from TCRdb running MiXCR on the multiplex PCR reads. This table has almost 450,000 distinct CDR3 sequences, around 15% appearing once. This sample's time point: newly diagnosed GD, antithyroid drugs for less than 3 months. From RNA extracted from PBMCs, the TCR library was made. The sample also formed part of further work on T cells in Graves' hyperthyroidism and ophthalmopathy.

The source was peripheral blood mononuclear cells (PBMCs), collected at new diagnosis, from a patient treated with antithyroid drugs. Every receptor here comes from a woman aged 25 to 39 with Graves disease.

This clonotype has more than one count but fewer than ten. The chain has TRBV5-1 and TRBJ1-2; the D is unclear. Deletions cut 0 bases from V and 4 bases from J, with 13 bases between. The CDR3 consists of 15 residues. Germline V gives CDR1 SGHRS, CDR2 YFSETQ. DNA for the CDR3: TGCGCCAGCAGCTTGGGGGTTTCCGCCCGCTATGGCTACACCTTC. Protein: CASSLGVSARYGYTF.

This clonotype was seen at least ten times. The J gene is TRBJ1-1, the V gene TRBV18; no clear D. The germline CDR1 and CDR2 sequences are KGHSH and LQKENI. The length of the CDR3 is 14 residues. Trimming removed 8 bases from V and 0 bases from J, with 13 bases in between. The CDR3 reads CASHRRNMNTEAFF. For the CDR3, the DNA is TGTGCCAGCCACCGCCGGAACATGAACACTGAAGCTTTCTTT.

This clonotype was seen repeatedly, ten times or more. This rearrangement joins TRBV29-1 to TRBJ2-1, with 8 bases lining up with TRBD1. The CDR3 runs to 14 residues. Losses at the gene ends were 6 bases for V and 7 bases for J; bases not matched to a gene: 11. The germline CDR1 and CDR2 sequences are SQVTM and ANQGSEA. DNA for the CDR3: TGCAGCGTCCCCCGGACAGGGAGTCAAAATGAGCAGTTCTTC. Residues: CSVPRTGSQNEQFF.

This clonotype was counted at least ten times. For the CDR3, the DNA is TGTGCCAGCAGTTTATCGGTATCGGACAGATCGTTGTTCTTC. Translation gives CASSLSVSDRSLFF. The chain couples TRBV27 to TRBJ2-1, with D possibly TRBD1 on 6 matching bases. The CDR3 has 14 residues. The V end was cut by 0 bases, the J end by 15 bases, with 18 bases between. Germline lookup yields CDR1 MNHEY and CDR2 SMNVEV (reference sequence).

This clonotype occurred many times. The chain is built from TRBV11-2 and TRBJ2-3; tentatively, D is TRBD2 (6 bases). V lost 9 bases to trimming and J lost 6 bases, with 10 bases between them. The CDR3 consists of 11 residues. Per germline, CDR1 SGHAT and CDR2 FQNNGV. The CDR3 spells CARGGGDTQYF. CDR3 bases: TGTGCCAGGGGAGGAGGGGATACGCAGTATTTT. Together with reference TRBV11-2 and TRBJ2-3, the CDR3 gives the full variable domain: EAGVAQSPRYKIIEKRQSVAFWCNPISGHATLYWYQQILGQGPKLLIQFQNNGVVDDSQLPKDRFSAERLKGVDSTLKIQPAKLEDSAVYLCARGGGDTQYFGPGTRLTVL.

The CDR3 sequence is CASSLRDRGRETQYF. The CDR3 DNA sequence: TGTGCCAGTAGTCTCCGGGACAGGGGCCGGGAGACCCAGTACTTC. The V and J genes are TRBV19 and TRBJ2-5; 10 bases align to TRBD1. The CDR3 sequence is 15 residues long. Germline lookup yields CDR1 LNHDA and CDR2 SQIVND (reference sequence). After removal of 5 bases from V and 5 bases from J, the junction contained 8 bases not matched to a gene.

This clonotype came up many times. The chain carries TRBV20-1 and TRBJ2-1; D is undetermined. V was clipped by 0 bases and J by 9 bases, with 6 bases between them. In germline, CDR1 is DFQATT, CDR2 SNEGSKA (reference sequence). The CDR3 spans 11 residues. The CDR3 loop reads CSARERGEQFF. The CDR3 DNA reads as TGCAGTGCTAGAGAAAGAGGTGAGCAGTTCTTC.

This clonotype has a count of ten or more. The chain uses TRBV15 and TRBJ2-1, with TRBD2 identical over 12 bases. V was pared by 0 bases and J by 6 bases, with 3 bases of the junction left unmatched. Germline values: CDR1 LNHNV, CDR2 YYDKDF (reference sequence). The CDR3 loop spans 16 amino acids. CDR3 loop: CATSRELAGGPNEQFF. The CDR3 DNA sequence: TGTGCCACCAGCAGAGAGCTAGCGGGAGGGCCCAATGAGCAGTTCTTC.

This clonotype has only a few counts. The genes are TRBV5-6 and TRBJ2-1; 14 positions agree with TRBD2. Trimming cost V 4 bases and J 0 bases; bases outside gene matches: 9. The CDR3 contains 19 residues. CDR1 SGHDT and CDR2 YYEEEE come from the germline V gene. Written as DNA, the CDR3 is TGTGCCAGCAGCGAGGGACTAGCGGGAGATTTTAGCTCCTACAATGAGCAGTTCTTC. This sequence encodes CASSEGLAGDFSSYNEQFF.

This clonotype came up many times. V gene TRBV20-1 combines with J gene TRBJ1-1; unclear D gene. Trimming removed 0 bases at V and 0 bases at J, with 5 bases between. There are 13 residues in the CDR3. The germline CDR1 and CDR2 sequences are DFQATT and SNEGSKA (reference sequence). The CDR3 nucleotides read TGCAGTGCTAGAGACTTCGTGAACACTGAAGCTTTCTTT. This gives the protein CSARDFVNTEAFF.

This clonotype has only a few counts. The V gene is TRBV19, the J gene TRBJ2-1, with D maybe TRBD1 (6 bases). V was cut by 6 bases and J by 11 bases, with 14 bases left in between. The CDR3 consists of 12 residues. Germline V gene data show CDR1 as LNHDA and CDR2 as SQIVND (reference sequence). The CDR3: CASSPGQRQQFF. The CDR3 DNA follows: TGTGCCAGTAGCCCTGGACAGAGGCAGCAGTTCTTC.

The J gene is TRBJ2-2, the V gene TRBV6-1; weak D call: TRBD2 (5 bases). The CDR3 is made up of 15 amino acids. Germline assignment: CDR1 MNHNS and CDR2 SASEGT. V was shortened by 3 bases and J by 1 base, with 9 bases between the two germline ends. The CDR3 coding sequence is TGTGCCAGCAGTGAGCAGGCGGGGAACACCGGGGAGCTGTTTTTT. It encodes CASSEQAGNTGELFF.

The CDR3 coding sequence is TGTGCCAGCAGCTTAGCTATGGGAAATCGGCGGTATGGCTACACCTTC. Amino acids: CASSLAMGNRRYGYTF. The chain has TRBV7-8 and TRBJ1-2; D is unresolved. There are 16 residues in the CDR3. Trimming pared 0 bases from V and 5 bases from J, leaving 16 bases between. CDR1 is SGHVS and CDR2 is FQNEAQ in the germline V gene.

This chain joins TRBV19 and TRBJ1-5; unclear D gene. Between the trimmed V and J ends, which lost 3 bases and 4 bases, there was a span of 13 bases. This CDR3 has 15 residues. The germline CDR1 and CDR2 sequences are LNHDA and SQIVND (reference sequence). The CDR3 DNA is TGTGCCAGTAGTATCGAATCAGGCCCTAATCAGCCCCAGCATTTT. This gives the protein CASSIESGPNQPQHF.

At least ten counts were recorded for this clonotype. J is TRBJ2-1 and V is TRBV27, with TRBD2 matching over 7 bases. V trimming: 7 bases; J trimming: 4 bases; junction bases outside the gene matches: 7. CDR3 length: 14 residues. The germline CDR1 and CDR2 sequences are MNHEY and SMNVEV (reference sequence). The CDR3, as DNA: TGTGCCAGCAATCCTAGCGGCCAATACAATGAGCAGTTCTTC. This codes for CASNPSGQYNEQFF.

This chain connects TRBV20-1 to TRBJ2-2; D gene ambiguous. The CDR3 is 15 residues long. Germline V gene data show CDR1 as DFQATT and CDR2 as SNEGSKA (reference sequence). Trimming shortened V by 6 bases and J by 0 bases, and 14 bases separated the two germline ends. CDR3 in DNA: TGCAGTGCCTTTAACCAAAGGGCGAACACCGGGGAGCTGTTTTTT. Encoded protein: CSAFNQRANTGELFF.

Many counts were recorded for this clonotype. At one end the junction does not follow the germline gene, possibly because of a read error. The chain combines TRBV5-1 with TRBJ2-7; 8 nucleotides line up with TRBD2. Germline V lookup: CDR1 SGHRS, CDR2 YFSETQ. This CDR3 region has 15 residues. CDR3 DNA sequence: TGTGCCAGCAGTCTAGTGAGCGGGAGCTCCTACGAGCAGTACTTC. As protein: CASSLVSGSSYEQYF. Supplemented by reference TRBV5-1 and TRBJ2-7, the full variable domain reads KAGVTQTPRYLIKTRGQQVTLSCSPISGHRSVSWYQQTPGQGLQFLFEYFSETQRNKGNFPGRFSGRQFSNSRSEMNVSTLELGDSALYLCASSLVSGSSYEQYFGPGTRLTVT.

This clonotype occurred many times. The chain combines TRBV11-2 with TRBJ2-1, with D tentatively TRBD2 (5 bases). The V end lost 1 base, the J end lost 15 bases, and 13 bases lay between the germline ends. There are 12 residues in the CDR3. The germline V gene encodes CDR1 SGHAT and CDR2 FQNNGV. The CDR3 sequence: CASSLVRETWFF. CDR3 in DNA: TGTGCCAGCAGCTTAGTTAGGGAGACTTGGTTCTTC.